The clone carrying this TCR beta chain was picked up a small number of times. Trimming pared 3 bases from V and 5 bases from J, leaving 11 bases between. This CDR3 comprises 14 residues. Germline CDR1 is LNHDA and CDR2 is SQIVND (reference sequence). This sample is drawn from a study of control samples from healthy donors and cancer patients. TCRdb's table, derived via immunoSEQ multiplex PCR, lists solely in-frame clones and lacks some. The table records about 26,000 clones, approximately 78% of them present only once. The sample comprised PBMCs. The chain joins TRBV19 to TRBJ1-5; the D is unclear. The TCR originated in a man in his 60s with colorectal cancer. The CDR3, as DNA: TGTGCCAGTAGTATTTACGACGGGGATCAGCCCCAGCATTTT. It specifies CASSIYDGDQPQHF.